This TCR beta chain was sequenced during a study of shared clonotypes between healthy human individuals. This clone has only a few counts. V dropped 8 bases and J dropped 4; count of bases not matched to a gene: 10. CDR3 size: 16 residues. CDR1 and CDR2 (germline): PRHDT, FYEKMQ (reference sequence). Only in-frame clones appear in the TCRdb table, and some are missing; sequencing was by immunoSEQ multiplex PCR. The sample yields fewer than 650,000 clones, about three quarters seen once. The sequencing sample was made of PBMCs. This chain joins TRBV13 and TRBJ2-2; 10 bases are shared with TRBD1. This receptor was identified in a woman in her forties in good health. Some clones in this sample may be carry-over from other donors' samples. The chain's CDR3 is CASSGTGVGLTGELFF. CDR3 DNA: TGTGCCAGCTCCGGGACAGGGGTCGGTCTCACCGGGGAGCTGTTTTTT.